This T cell receptor beta chain was recovered during a study of identical twins. Broader study findings: Shared out-of-frame alpha sequences (those common to twins) showed excess low generation probability. Cord blood's abundant beta clonotypes had fewer insertions, unlike memory repertoires.

Every donor was a healthy Caucasian. In this sample, this clonotype turned up a few times. The antigen remains unidentified. CDR3 size: 17 residues. Trimming took 0 bases from V and 4 from J; bases not matched to a gene: 10. Germline V gene lookup returns CDR1 LGHNA and CDR2 YSLEER. One entry per CDR3 protein, called by TCRdb with MiXCR from the 5' RACE reads. The sample has under 300,000 distinct CDR3 sequences, around 8.8% seen once; the top ten hold less than 4%. These data were likewise used in another study, on yellow fever vaccine responses in identical twins. Per that paper: Twins reportedly appeared to share part of their vaccine T cell response while keeping part individual.

The sequence derives from a woman between 18 and 30 years old in good health. This sequence joins TRBV4-3 and TRBJ2-7; TRBD2 aligns across 9 bases. The sequenced sample consisted of CD8+ T cells sorted from blood. CDR3 sequence: CASSQDKGLAGVYEQYF. The CDR3, as DNA: TGCGCCAGCAGCCAAGATAAAGGTTTAGCGGGAGTTTACGAGCAGTACTTC.